This paragraph covers one T cell receptor (beta chain) sequence. Produced via immunoSEQ multiplex PCR; TCRdb's table is partial and in-frame only. The sample has some 470,000 clones, 60% to 85% seen once; the top ten hold approximately 13%. The data are from a study of shared clonotypes between healthy human individuals. For the study at large: Serving as donors were a couple of women and a few men, whose ages spanned 18 to 49.

Donors, healthy HIV-negative adults, lacked recent acute infections or vaccinations. Germline CDR1 and CDR2: MNHEY and SMNVEV (reference sequence). Trimming removed 3 bases from V and 5 bases from J; junction bases left unmatched: 8. This CDR3 spans 16 amino acids. The chain couples TRBV27 to TRBJ2-1, with TRBD1 identical over 9 bases. Sequencing was performed on PBMCs. The receptor was derived from a woman aged 40 to 55 in good health. Some clones in this sample may be carry-over from other donors' samples. The CDR3 DNA is TGTGCCAGCAGTTTCGAACCCAGGACAGGGGACAATGAGCAGTTCTTC. It is translated as CASSFEPRTGDNEQFF.